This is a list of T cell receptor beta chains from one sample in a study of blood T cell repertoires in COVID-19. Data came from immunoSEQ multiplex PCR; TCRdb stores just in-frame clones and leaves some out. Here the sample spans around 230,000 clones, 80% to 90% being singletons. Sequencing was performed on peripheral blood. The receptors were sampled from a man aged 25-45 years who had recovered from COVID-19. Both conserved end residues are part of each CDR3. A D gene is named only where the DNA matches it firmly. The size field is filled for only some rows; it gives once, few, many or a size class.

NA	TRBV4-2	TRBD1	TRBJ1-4	CASSQGSGTGNEKLFF	TGTGCCAGCAGCCAAGGCTCAGGGACAGGGAACGAAAAACTGTTTTTT
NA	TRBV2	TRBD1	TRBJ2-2	CASGDSNTGELFF	TGTGCCAGCGGGGACAGCAACACCGGGGAGCTGTTTTTT
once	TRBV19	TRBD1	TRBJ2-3	CASSRRQGATDTQYF	TGTGCCAGTAGCCGCAGACAGGGGGCCACAGATACGCAGTATTTT
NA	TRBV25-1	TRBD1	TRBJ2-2	CASRYGQGSDTGELFF	TGTGCCAGCAGGTACGGACAGGGTTCGGACACCGGGGAGCTGTTTTTT
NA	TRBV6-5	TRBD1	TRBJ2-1	CASLGQGGIKQFF	TGTGCCAGCTTGGGACAGGGAGGGATTAAGCAGTTCTTC
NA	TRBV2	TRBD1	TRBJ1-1	CASSDLGQSNTEAFF	TGTGCCAGCAGCGATTTGGGACAGTCGAACACTGAAGCTTTCTTT
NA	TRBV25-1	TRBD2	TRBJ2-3	CASTSGGARNTQYF	TGTGCCAGCACGTCGGGGGGGGCGAGAAATACGCAGTATTTT
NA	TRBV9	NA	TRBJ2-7	CASSPEVGADEQYF	TGTGCCAGCAGCCCCGAGGTAGGGGCGGACGAGCAGTACTTC
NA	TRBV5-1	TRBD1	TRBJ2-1	CASSSYRGRGDEQFF	TGCGCCAGCAGCTCCTACAGGGGGCGAGGGGATGAGCAGTTCTTC
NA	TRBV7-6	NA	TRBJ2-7	CASSVIGTSLYEQYF	TGTGCCAGCAGTGTAATCGGGACTTCACTGTACGAGCAGTACTTC
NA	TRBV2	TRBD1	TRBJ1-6	CASSEETGDSPLHF	TGTGCCAGCAGTGAAGAGACAGGGGATTCACCCCTCCACTTT
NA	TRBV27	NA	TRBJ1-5	CASSLEQGRQPQHF	TGTGCCAGCAGTCTCGAACAGGGCCGGCAGCCCCAGCATTTT
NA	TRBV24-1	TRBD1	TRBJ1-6	CATSDSTGDRSYNSPLHF	TGTGCCACCAGTGATTCTACAGGGGATCGATCCTATAATTCACCCCTCCACTTT
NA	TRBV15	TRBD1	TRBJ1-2	CATSRDKGAGGYTF	TGTGCCACCAGCAGAGATAAGGGGGCTGGGGGCTACACCTTC
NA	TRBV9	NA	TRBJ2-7	CASSVRETYEQYF	TGTGCCAGCAGCGTAAGAGAGACCTACGAGCAGTACTTC
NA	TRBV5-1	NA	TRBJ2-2	CASSLGTDANTGELFF	TGCGCCAGCAGCTTGGGGACAGATGCGAACACCGGGGAGCTGTTTTTT
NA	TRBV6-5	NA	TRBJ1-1	CASSYGPPQGNTEAFF	TGTGCCAGCAGTTACGGCCCGCCCCAGGGGAACACTGAAGCTTTCTTT
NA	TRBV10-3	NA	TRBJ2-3	CAISDRVPTDTQYF	TGTGCCATCAGTGATCGAGTCCCCACAGATACGCAGTATTTT
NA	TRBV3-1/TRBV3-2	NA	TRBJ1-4	CASSPGYTNEKLFF	TGTGCCAGCAGCCCAGGATATACTAATGAAAAACTGTTTTTT
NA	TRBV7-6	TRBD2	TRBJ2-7	CASSPGLAGGPSPREQYF	TGTGCCAGCAGCCCGGGACTAGCGGGGGGGCCGTCTCCACGCGAGCAGTACTTC
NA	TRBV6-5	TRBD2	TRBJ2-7	CASSYSISGGFEQYF	TGTGCCAGCAGTTACTCGATCAGCGGGGGGTTTGAGCAGTACTTC
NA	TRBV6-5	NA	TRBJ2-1	CASSYSPTVTYNEQFF	TGTGCCAGCAGTTACTCGCCGACAGTCACCTACAATGAGCAGTTCTTC
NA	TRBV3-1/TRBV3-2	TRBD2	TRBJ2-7	CASSYGVAGRGEQYF	TGTGCCAGCAGCTACGGGGTGGCAGGGAGGGGCGAGCAGTACTTC
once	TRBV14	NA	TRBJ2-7	CASSPLDRDEQYF	TGTGCCAGCAGCCCTTTGGACAGAGACGAGCAGTACTTC
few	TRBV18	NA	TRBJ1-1	CASSPPGASGSAFF	TGTGCCAGCTCACCACCTGGAGCCAGCGGTTCGGCTTTCTTT
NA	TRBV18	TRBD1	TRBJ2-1	CASTGQGSYNEQFF	TGTGCCAGCACCGGACAGGGATCCTACAATGAGCAGTTCTTC
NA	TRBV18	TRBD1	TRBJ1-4	CASSQGQPTGGNEKLFF	TGTGCCAGCTCACAGGGACAGCCGACAGGGGGGAATGAAAAACTGTTTTTT
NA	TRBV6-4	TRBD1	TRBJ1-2	CASSEQGATGGYTF	TGTGCCAGCAGTGAGCAGGGGGCAACTGGCGGCTACACCTTC
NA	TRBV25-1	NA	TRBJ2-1	CASSEPGSSNEQFF	TGTGCCAGCAGTGAGCCCGGGTCTTCGAATGAGCAGTTCTTC
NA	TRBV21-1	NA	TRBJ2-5	CASNTGGLRLETQYF	TGTGCCAGCAACACGGGAGGGTTGAGGCTCGAGACCCAGTACTTC
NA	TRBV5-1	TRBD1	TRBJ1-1	CASSTGTGITEAFF	TGCGCCAGCAGCACCGGGACAGGGATCACTGAAGCTTTCTTT
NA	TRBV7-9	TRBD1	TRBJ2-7	CASSSSTGTGVYEQYF	TGTGCCAGCAGCTCATCAACCGGGACAGGAGTTTACGAGCAGTACTTC
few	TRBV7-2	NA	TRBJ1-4	CASSLNPATNEKLFF	TGTGCCAGCAGCTTAAATCCAGCAACTAATGAAAAACTGTTTTTT
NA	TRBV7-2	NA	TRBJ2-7	CASSLVLTSVSDEQYF	TGTGCCAGCAGCTTAGTATTGACTTCGGTTTCGGACGAGCAGTACTTC
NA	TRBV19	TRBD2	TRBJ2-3	CASSTMGLADTQYF	TGTGCCAGTAGTACCATGGGACTAGCGGATACGCAGTATTTT
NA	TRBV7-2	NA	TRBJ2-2	CASSLGLSTGELFF	TGTGCCAGCAGCCTTGGACTGTCCACCGGGGAGCTGTTTTTT
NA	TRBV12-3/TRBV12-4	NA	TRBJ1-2	CASSFVRSKGYTF	TGTGCCAGCAGTTTCGTGCGAAGTAAAGGCTACACCTTC
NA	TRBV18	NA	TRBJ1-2	CASSPGGQGDGYTF	TGTGCCAGCTCACCAGGAGGGCAGGGCGATGGCTACACCTTC
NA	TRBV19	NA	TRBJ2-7	CASTDSHLLSYEQYF	TGTGCCAGTACTGACAGCCACTTGTTATCCTACGAGCAGTACTTC
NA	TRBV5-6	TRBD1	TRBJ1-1	CASSLGQPEAFF	TGTGCCAGCAGCCTGGGACAGCCTGAAGCTTTCTTT
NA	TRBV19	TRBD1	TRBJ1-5	CASSLQGHEGQPQHF	TGTGCCAGTAGTTTACAGGGGCACGAAGGACAGCCCCAGCATTTT
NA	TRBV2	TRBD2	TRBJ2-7	CASTRGGLYEQYF	TGTGCCAGCACCCGGGGAGGGCTGTACGAGCAGTACTTC
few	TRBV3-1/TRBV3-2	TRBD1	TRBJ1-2	CASSQGLGDSIYGYTF	TGTGCCAGCAGCCAAGGCTTAGGGGACAGCATCTATGGCTACACCTTC